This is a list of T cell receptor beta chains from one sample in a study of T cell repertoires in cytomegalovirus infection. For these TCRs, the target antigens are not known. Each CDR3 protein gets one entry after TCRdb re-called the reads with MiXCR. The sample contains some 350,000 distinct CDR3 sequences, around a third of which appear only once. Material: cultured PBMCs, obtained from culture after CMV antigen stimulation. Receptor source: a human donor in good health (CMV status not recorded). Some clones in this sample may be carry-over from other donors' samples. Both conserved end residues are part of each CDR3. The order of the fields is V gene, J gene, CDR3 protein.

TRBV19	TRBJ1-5	CASSKRFDQPQHF
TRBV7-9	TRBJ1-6	CASSDRLNSPLHF
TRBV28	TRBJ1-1	CASSSQTGRGGSTEAFF
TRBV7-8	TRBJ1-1	CASSLILDRLNTEAFF
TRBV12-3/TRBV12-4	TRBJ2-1	CASSPTGLAGTEQFF
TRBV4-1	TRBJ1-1	CASSQEGVLNTEAFF
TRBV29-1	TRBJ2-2	CSVDSLGTGELFF
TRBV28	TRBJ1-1	CASSTRGAATEAFF
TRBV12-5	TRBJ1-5	CASGLVLGGRGQPQHF
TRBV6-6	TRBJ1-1	CASSYGGNTEAFF
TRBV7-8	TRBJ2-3	CASSLSGLWGSTDTQYF
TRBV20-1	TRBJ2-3	CSVTDEYPDTQYF
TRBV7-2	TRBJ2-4	CASSLALGAGNIQYF
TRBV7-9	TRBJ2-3	CASSRRTSADTQYF
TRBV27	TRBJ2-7	CASSLGPTVPYEQYF
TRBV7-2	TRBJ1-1	CATQLQTGGFNEAFF
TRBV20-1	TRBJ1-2	CSASTDNYGYTF
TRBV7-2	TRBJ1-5	CASRDDRGNQPQHF
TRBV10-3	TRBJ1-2	CAISDLPTGLNYGYTF
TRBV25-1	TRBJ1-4	CASSEYEGATNEKLFF
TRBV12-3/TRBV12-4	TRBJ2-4	CASSLAIGNAKNIQYF
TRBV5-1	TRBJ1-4	CASSLQGRDEKLFF